This T cell receptor beta chain was sequenced during a study of cytomegalovirus exposure and HLA in healthy donors. In the study overall: Most genotyped donors, about 81% of more than 300, had Caucasian-associated genetic ancestry. Findings and caveats of the study: An assumption of roughly uniform sequencing depth across donors underlay the presence/absence analyses. Accurate prediction of HLA-A and HLA-B alleles (for most subjects) was reportedly achieved from TCR beta sequences.

As to this clone: The antigen is undetermined.

This CDR3 has 15 amino acids. The germline V gene has CDR1 SNHLY and CDR2 FYNNEI. V was shortened by 4 bases and J by 5 bases, with 17 bases between the two germline ends. PCR used 60 Vbeta primers and 13 Jbeta primers. Clones were read by immunoSEQ multiplex PCR, and TCRdb kept only the in-frame ones, dropping some. Of some 200,000 clones listed, roughly 91% are singletons. Input material: PBMCs. The chain links TRBV2 to TRBJ1-1; weak D call: TRBD1 (6 bases). The sequence derives from a young woman in good health and CMV-seronegative. As DNA, the CDR3 is TGTGCCAGCAGTGCCACAGGGCCAAGGGGGACTGAAGCTTTCTTT. Protein product: CASSATGPRGTEAFF.